Described below is a single T cell receptor beta chain sequence and its context. The antigen remains undetermined. The sample comes from a study of T cell responses to AZD1222 COVID-19 vaccine. Method: immunoSEQ multiplex PCR; TCRdb's copy keeps in-frame clones and lacks some. The data show some 110,000 clones, about 91% seen once. The study, taken as a whole, reports: Increases in Spike-specific TCR breadth and depth were seen after two AZD1222 doses.

This CDR3 has 17 amino acids. Germline V gene sequence: CDR1 LNHDA, CDR2 SQIVND (reference sequence). Trimming cost V 4 bases and J 2 bases; bases outside gene matches: 8. The V gene is TRBV19, the J gene TRBJ1-6; 7 positions agree with TRBD1. Here the sequenced sample was peripheral blood, taken 28 days after the second AZD1222 dose. The sequence came from an adult who received the AZD1222 COVID-19 vaccine. The CDR3 protein is CASSTPGQGAYNSPLHF. In DNA, the CDR3 is TGTGCCAGTAGTACCCCAGGGCAGGGGGCCTATAATTCACCCCTCCACTTT.